This TCR beta chain originates from a study of T cell responses to AZD1222 COVID-19 vaccine. Clones were sequenced by immunoSEQ multiplex PCR, and TCRdb holds only the in-frame ones, with some missing. The sample has 65,000 to 85,000 clones; roughly 88% are singletons. Looked up from germline, CDR1 is DFQATT and CDR2 is SNEGSKA (reference sequence). The CDR3 covers 10 residues. Trimming removed 5 bases from V and 8 bases from J, with 7 bases in between. The gene calls are TRBV20-1 and TRBJ2-1; D is undetermined. Sequences were derived from peripheral blood, sampled on day 0 of AZD1222 vaccination. This clonotype was obtained from an adult in good health. CDR3 DNA sequence: TGCAGTGCTGACGGGTATGAGCAGTTCTTC. The encoded protein is CSADGYEQFF.